Listed here are 26 T cell receptor beta chains from one sample, sequenced in a study of blood T cell repertoires in COVID-19. Measured with immunoSEQ multiplex PCR; TCRdb has only the in-frame clones, and not every one. The sample contains approximately 230,000 clones, around 83% of which appear only once. What was sequenced was peripheral blood. The origin of the receptors is a man older than 75 with acute or convalescent COVID-19.

This rearrangement joins TRBV5-1 to TRBJ1-2, with no clear D. Trimming stripped 0 bases from V and 4 bases from J, with 10 bases between. Germline CDR1 is SGHRS and CDR2 is YFSETQ. CDR3 size: 14 residues. The CDR3 nucleotides are TGCGCCAGCAGCTTGGACGCCCTCAGCTATGGCTACACCTTC. Translation gives CASSLDALSYGYTF.

J is TRBJ2-1 and V is TRBV5-1; 8 nucleotides agree with TRBD1. The germline gives CDR1 SGHRS, CDR2 YFSETQ. V shed 4 bases and J 7 bases; nucleotides not matched to a gene: 4. This CDR3 spans 13 amino acids. The CDR3 sequence: CASSRRQGNEQFF. The CDR3 nucleotides are TGCGCCAGCAGCCGACGACAGGGGAATGAGCAGTTCTTC.

This rearrangement joins TRBV30 to TRBJ2-7; 7 nucleotides align to TRBD1. Germline assignment: CDR1 GTSNPN and CDR2 SVGIG (reference sequence). The CDR3 consists of 13 residues. The trim removed 4 bases at V and 8 bases at J, leaving 11 bases unmatched. Written as DNA, the CDR3 is TGTGCCTGGAAACCGGGACAGAGCCCAAAGCAGTACTTC. Amino acids: CAWKPGQSPKQYF.

The sample holds one count of this clone. This chain joins TRBV11-2 and TRBJ2-3; the match to TRBD2 covers 10 bases. Germline-derived CDR1 and CDR2 are SGHAT and FQNNGV. The length of the CDR3 is 18 residues. J gave up 1 base and V 0 bases, and 7 bases lay outside the gene matches. The CDR3 here is CASSLEGILAGGTDTQYF. In nucleotides, the CDR3 is TGTGCCAGCAGCTTAGAGGGGATCCTAGCGGGAGGCACAGATACGCAGTATTTT.

The gene calls are TRBV5-1 and TRBJ2-1; 7 nucleotides match TRBD2. Germline loops: CDR1 SGHRS, CDR2 YFSETQ. The junction had 11 bases not matched to a gene; V was cut back by 6 bases and J by 5 bases. The CDR3 consists of 15 residues. CDR3 sequence (DNA): TGCGCCAGCACCGGGGACTATCCATCGGACAATGAGCAGTTCTTC. Protein sequence: CASTGDYPSDNEQFF.

The chain employs TRBV18 and TRBJ1-6, with 8 bases that match TRBD1. CDR1 and CDR2 (germline): KGHSH, LQKENI. With V trimmed by 3 bases and J by 5 bases, 3 bases remained unmatched. This CDR3 spans 15 amino acids. The CDR3 is CASSPGQENNSPLHF. CDR3 nucleotides: TGTGCCAGCTCACCGGGACAGGAAAATAATTCACCCCTCCACTTT.

The rearrangement joins TRBV5-1 to TRBJ2-1; 8 positions match TRBD1. The CDR3 spans 15 residues. Germline V lookup: CDR1 SGHRS, CDR2 YFSETQ. The junction had 3 bases not matched to a gene; V was cut back by 0 bases and J by 4 bases. CDR3 sequence: CASSLVQGAYNEQFF. As DNA, the CDR3 is TGCGCCAGCAGCTTGGTCCAGGGGGCTTACAATGAGCAGTTCTTC.

The CDR3 nucleotides read TGTGCCAGCACCCGAATCGGGGGGTACGAGCAGTACTTC. Translating it yields CASTRIGGYEQYF. This sequence joins TRBV5-4 and TRBJ2-7, with TRBD2 identical over 7 bases. This CDR3 contains 13 residues. The trim removed 6 bases at V and 4 bases at J, leaving 7 bases unmatched. Germline V lookup: CDR1 SGHNT, CDR2 YYREEE (reference sequence).

This clone was seen only a few times. The chain has TRBV28 and TRBJ2-5; TRBD1 matches at 9 bases. The ends lost 4 bases at V and 5 bases at J; junction bases unmatched: 5. The CDR3 has 14 amino acids. CDR1 and CDR2 (germline): MDHEN, SYDVKM. CDR3 amino acids: CASSSSGTGETQYF. CDR3 coding DNA: TGTGCCAGCAGTTCTTCCGGGACAGGGGAGACCCAGTACTTC.

The chain combines TRBV6-5 with TRBJ2-7; 8 bases line up with TRBD2. The ends lost 5 bases at V and 1 base at J; junction bases unmatched: 4. The germline CDR1 and CDR2 sequences are MNHEY and SVGAGI. The CDR3 totals 14 residues. CDR3 amino acids: CASSPGLGSYEQYF. CDR3 DNA sequence: TGTGCCAGCAGTCCGGGACTAGGGTCCTACGAGCAGTACTTC.

Only one count was recorded for this clone. CDR3 sequence reads: CASSLNAGLYGYTF. CDR3 bases: TGTGCCAGCAGCCTCAATGCAGGGTTATATGGCTACACCTTC. The V gene is TRBV27, the J gene TRBJ1-2, with a possible D match to TRBD1 (5 bases). The V end was cut by 6 bases, the J end by 5 bases, with 16 bases between. The germline V gene has CDR1 MNHEY and CDR2 SMNVEV (reference sequence). The CDR3 sequence is 14 residues long.

The V gene is TRBV18, the J gene TRBJ1-3, with D unresolved. Trimming took 6 bases from V and 4 from J, leaving 10 bases between them. The CDR3 is made up of 13 amino acids. Germline lookup yields CDR1 KGHSH and CDR2 LQKENI. The CDR3 DNA is TGTGCCAGCTCCCCGGGGAACGGAAACACCATATATTTT. Its translation: CASSPGNGNTIYF. The full variable domain, in which reference TRBV18 and TRBJ1-3 provide the parts outside the CDR3, is NAGVMQNPRHLVRRRGQEARLRCSPMKGHSHVYWYRQLPEEGLKFMVYLQKENIIDESGMPKERFSAEFPKEGPSILRIQQVVRGDSAAYFCASSPGNGNTIYFGEGSWLTVV.

The genes are TRBV4-1 and TRBJ2-3, with D possibly matching TRBD1 (5 bases). Germline V gene lookup returns CDR1 MGHRA and CDR2 YSYEKL. V lost 1 base to trimming and J lost 1 base, with 18 bases between them. CDR3 size: 18 residues. CDR3 region: CASSQGIQGRIGTDTQYF. CDR3 coding DNA: TGCGCCAGCAGCCAAGGAATTCAGGGTCGTATTGGCACAGATACGCAGTATTTT.

J is TRBJ2-3 and V is TRBV3-1 (or the pseudogene TRBV3-2), with 10 bases aligning to TRBD2. The CDR3 is made up of 13 amino acids. CDR1 and CDR2 from the germline V gene are LGHDT and YNNKEL (reference sequence). V lost 7 bases, J lost 5 bases, and 3 bases stayed unmatched. CDR3 DNA: TGTGCCAGCAACCCTAGCGGGAGAGATACGCAGTATTTT. Its translation: CASNPSGRDTQYF.

The chain carries TRBV6-5 and TRBJ2-3; D uncertain. Germline CDR1 reads MNHEY; CDR2 reads SVGAGI. This CDR3 is built from 14 residues. The germline V and J ends were trimmed by 2 bases and 1 base, with 7 bases remaining between them. CDR3 sequence (DNA): TGTGCCAGCAGTTACGCTCAGGGCACAGATACGCAGTATTTT. Its translation is CASSYAQGTDTQYF.

The chain carries TRBV28 and TRBJ1-5; possibly TRBD1 for D (6 bases). Germline V gene lookup returns CDR1 MDHEN and CDR2 SYDVKM. The V end was cut by 8 bases, the J end by 7 bases, with 27 bases between. The CDR3 contains 17 residues. CDR3 sequence reads: CASRKTRAQGRDQPQHF. For the CDR3, the DNA is TGTGCCAGCCGAAAAACCCGGGCGCAGGGGAGGGACCAGCCCCAGCATTTT.

The chain has TRBV5-6 and TRBJ2-3; TRBD2 matches 14 bases. With 4 bases clipped from V and 4 bases from J, the junction kept 5 bases outside the gene matches. Per the germline V gene, CDR1 is SGHDT and CDR2 is YYEEEE. The CDR3 runs to 16 residues. CDR3 in amino acids: CASSETSGRAADTQYF. As DNA, the CDR3 is TGTGCCAGCAGCGAGACTAGCGGGAGGGCTGCAGATACGCAGTATTTT.

The chain joins TRBV24-1 to TRBJ1-5; D is ambiguous. Germline lookup yields CDR1 KGHDR and CDR2 SFDVKD. The CDR3 consists of 13 residues. Trimming pared 5 bases from V and 6 bases from J, leaving 10 bases between. The CDR3 coding sequence is TGTGCCACCAGTGGACTCCCGGGTCAGCCCCAGCATTTT. Translation gives CATSGLPGQPQHF.

V is TRBV11-3 and J is TRBJ1-6; D is possibly TRBD1 (5 bases). Germline-derived CDR1 and CDR2 are SGHNT and YENEEA. The germline V and J ends were trimmed by 1 base and 4 bases, with 5 bases remaining between them. The CDR3 extends over 14 amino acids. The CDR3 sequence is CASSLGQYNSPLHF. The DNA of the CDR3 is TGTGCCAGCAGCTTAGGACAGTATAATTCACCCCTCCACTTT.

This clone is a singleton in its sample. This chain connects TRBV27 to TRBJ1-3; D gene ambiguous. The V end was cut by 2 bases, the J end by 0 bases, with 11 bases between. From germline, CDR1 is MNHEY and CDR2 SMNVEV (reference sequence). The CDR3 is 16 amino acids. The CDR3 protein is CASSLVGPGSGNTIYF. DNA for the CDR3: TGTGCCAGCAGTTTAGTTGGGCCTGGCTCTGGAAACACCATATATTTT.

There are a few counts of this clone. The J gene is TRBJ2-1, the V gene TRBV5-6; 11 bases are shared with TRBD2. This CDR3 is 15 amino acids long. In germline, CDR1 is SGHDT, CDR2 YYEEEE. With V trimmed by 4 bases and J by 4 bases, 4 bases remained unmatched. CDR3 sequence reads: CASSPGLAVYNEQFF. CDR3 sequence (DNA): TGTGCCAGCAGCCCGGGACTAGCGGTATACAATGAGCAGTTCTTC.

This CDR3 is CASRDTGDVGNEAFF. CDR3 DNA sequence: TGTGCCAGCAGAGACACAGGGGATGTGGGTAATGAAGCTTTCTTT. The rearrangement joins TRBV7-9 to TRBJ1-1; 7 bases align to TRBD1. Germline V gene lookup returns CDR1 SEHNR and CDR2 FQNEAQ (reference sequence). This CDR3 contains 15 residues. V was clipped by 6 bases and J by 7 bases; unmatched bases: 14.

This chain joins TRBV24-1 and TRBJ2-1; TRBD2 matches at 8 bases. This CDR3 has 15 residues. Germline V gene sequence: CDR1 KGHDR, CDR2 SFDVKD. J lost 7 bases, V lost 5 bases, and 9 bases had no gene match. The CDR3 region has the DNA TGTGCCACCAGTGGAGGGGCTAGCGGGTGGAATGAGCAGTTCTTC. Protein sequence: CATSGGASGWNEQFF.

This sequence joins TRBV30 and TRBJ2-2; 8 bases are a match to TRBD1. Germline CDR1 and CDR2: GTSNPN and SVGIG (reference sequence). This CDR3 is built from 17 residues. With V trimmed by 4 bases and J by 5 bases, 15 bases remained unmatched. In DNA form, the CDR3 reads TGTGCCTGGACCCCCCCCGCGCAGGACAGGGTTACCGGGGAGCTGTTTTTT. Translating gives CAWTPPAQDRVTGELFF. Variable domain in full (rest from reference TRBV30 and TRBJ2-2): SQTIHQWPATLVQPVGSPLSLECTVEGTSNPNLYWYRQAAGRGLQLLFYSVGIGQISSEVPQNLSASRPQDRQFILSSKKLLLSDSGFYLCAWTPPAQDRVTGELFFGEGSRLTVL.

This chain joins TRBV14 and TRBJ2-7, with a possible D match to TRBD2 (5 bases). The CDR3 runs 15 residues. CDR1 is SGHDN and CDR2 is FVKESK in the germline V gene. The germline V and J ends were trimmed by 1 base and 7 bases, with 17 bases remaining between them. The CDR3 DNA is TGTGCCAGCAGCCAAGCCGGGGTCCGGGGAAGGGAGCAGTACTTC. Residues: CASSQAGVRGREQYF. Complete variable domain (other parts from reference TRBV14 and TRBJ2-7): EAGVTQFPSHSVIEKGQTVTLRCDPISGHDNLYWYRRVMGKEIKFLLHFVKESKQDESGMPNNRFLAERTGGTYSTLKVQPAELEDSGVYFCASSQAGVRGREQYFGPGTRLTVT.

The chain has TRBV2 and TRBJ2-3; D gene ambiguous. This CDR3 has 13 residues. Deletions cut 4 bases from V and 4 bases from J, with 9 bases between. Germline CDR1 SNHLY, CDR2 FYNNEI. The CDR3 loop is CASSGGRPDTQYF. In DNA, the CDR3 is TGTGCCAGCAGTGGAGGCCGCCCAGATACGCAGTATTTT. Using reference TRBV2 and TRBJ2-3 for the parts outside the CDR3, the full variable domain is EPEVTQTPSHQVTQMGQEVILRCVPISNHLYFYWYRQILGQKVEFLVSFYNNEISEKSEIFDDQFSVERPDGSNFTLKIRSTKLEDSAMYFCASSGGRPDTQYFGPGTRLTVL.